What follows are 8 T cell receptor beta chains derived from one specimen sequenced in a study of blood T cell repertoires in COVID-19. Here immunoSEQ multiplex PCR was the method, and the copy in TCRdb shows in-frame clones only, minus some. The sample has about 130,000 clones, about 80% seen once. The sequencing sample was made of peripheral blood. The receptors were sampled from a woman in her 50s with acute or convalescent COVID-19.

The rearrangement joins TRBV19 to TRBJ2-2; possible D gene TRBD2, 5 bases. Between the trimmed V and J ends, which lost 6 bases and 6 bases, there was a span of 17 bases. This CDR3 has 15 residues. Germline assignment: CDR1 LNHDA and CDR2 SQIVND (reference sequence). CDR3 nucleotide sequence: TGTGCCAGTAGCACCGTTGCGACTACCCCCGGGGAGCTGTTTTTT. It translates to CASSTVATTPGELFF.

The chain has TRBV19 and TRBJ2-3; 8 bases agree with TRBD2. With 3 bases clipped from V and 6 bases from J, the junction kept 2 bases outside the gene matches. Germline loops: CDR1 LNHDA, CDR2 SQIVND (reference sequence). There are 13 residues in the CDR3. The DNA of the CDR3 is TGTGCCAGTAGTATGGGACTAGTTGATACGCAGTATTTT. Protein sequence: CASSMGLVDTQYF.

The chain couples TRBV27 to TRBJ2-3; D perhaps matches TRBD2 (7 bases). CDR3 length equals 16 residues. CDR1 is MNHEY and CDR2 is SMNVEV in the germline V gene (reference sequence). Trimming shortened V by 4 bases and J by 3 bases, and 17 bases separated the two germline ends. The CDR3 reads CASSSGGRKGTDTQYF. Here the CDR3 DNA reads TGTGCCAGCAGTTCCGGGGGGCGGAAGGGAACAGATACGCAGTATTTT.

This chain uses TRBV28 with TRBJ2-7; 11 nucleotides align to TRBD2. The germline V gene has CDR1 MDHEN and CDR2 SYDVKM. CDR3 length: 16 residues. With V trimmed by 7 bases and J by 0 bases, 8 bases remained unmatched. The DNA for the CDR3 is TGTGCCAGCACCTCCCCTAGCGGGGGGAGCTCCTACGAGCAGTACTTC. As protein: CASTSPSGGSSYEQYF.

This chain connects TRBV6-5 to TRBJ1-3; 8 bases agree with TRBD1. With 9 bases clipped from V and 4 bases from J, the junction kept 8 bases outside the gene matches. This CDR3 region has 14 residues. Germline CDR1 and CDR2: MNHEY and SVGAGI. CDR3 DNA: TGTGCCAGTAAAACAGGGGGAGCAGGAAACACCATATATTTT. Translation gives CASKTGGAGNTIYF.

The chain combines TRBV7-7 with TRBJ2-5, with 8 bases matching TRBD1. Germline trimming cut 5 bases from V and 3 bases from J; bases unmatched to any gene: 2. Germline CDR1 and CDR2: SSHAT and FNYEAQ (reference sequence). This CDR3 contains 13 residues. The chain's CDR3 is CASSTTGEETQYF. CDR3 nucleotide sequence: TGTGCCAGCAGCACGACAGGGGAAGAGACCCAGTACTTC. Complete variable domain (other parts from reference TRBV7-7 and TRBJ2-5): GAGVSQSPRYKVTKRGQDVTLRCDPISSHATLYWYQQALGQGPEFLTYFNYEAQPDKSGLPSDRFSAERPEGSISTLTIQRTEQRDSAMYRCASSTTGEETQYFGPGTRLLVL.

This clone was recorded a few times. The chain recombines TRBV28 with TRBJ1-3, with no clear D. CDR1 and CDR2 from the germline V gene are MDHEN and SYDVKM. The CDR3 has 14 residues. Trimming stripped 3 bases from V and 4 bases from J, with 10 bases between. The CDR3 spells CASSFRGIGNTIYF. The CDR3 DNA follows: TGTGCCAGCAGTTTTCGGGGAATCGGAAACACCATATATTTT. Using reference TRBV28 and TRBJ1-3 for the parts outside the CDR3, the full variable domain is DVKVTQSSRYLVKRTGEKVFLECVQDMDHENMFWYRQDPGLGLRLIYFSYDVKMKEKGDIPEGYSVSREKKERFSLILESASTNQTSMYLCASSFRGIGNTIYFGEGSWLTVV.

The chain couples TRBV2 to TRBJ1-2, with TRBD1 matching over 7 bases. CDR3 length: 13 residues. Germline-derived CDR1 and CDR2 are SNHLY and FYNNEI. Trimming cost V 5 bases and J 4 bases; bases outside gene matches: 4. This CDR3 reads CASSTDRSYGYTF. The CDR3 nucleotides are TGTGCCAGCAGTACGGACAGGTCCTATGGCTACACCTTC.